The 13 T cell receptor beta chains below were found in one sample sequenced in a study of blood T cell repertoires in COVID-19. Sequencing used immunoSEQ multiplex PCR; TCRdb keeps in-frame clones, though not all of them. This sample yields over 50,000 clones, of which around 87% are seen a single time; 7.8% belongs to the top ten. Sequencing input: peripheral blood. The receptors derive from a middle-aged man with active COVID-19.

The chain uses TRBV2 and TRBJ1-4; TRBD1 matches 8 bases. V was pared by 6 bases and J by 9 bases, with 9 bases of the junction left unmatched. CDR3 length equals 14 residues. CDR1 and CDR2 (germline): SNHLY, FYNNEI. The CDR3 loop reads CASRQQGAAQKLFF. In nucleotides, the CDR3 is TGTGCCAGCAGGCAGCAGGGGGCGGCTCAAAAACTGTTTTTT.

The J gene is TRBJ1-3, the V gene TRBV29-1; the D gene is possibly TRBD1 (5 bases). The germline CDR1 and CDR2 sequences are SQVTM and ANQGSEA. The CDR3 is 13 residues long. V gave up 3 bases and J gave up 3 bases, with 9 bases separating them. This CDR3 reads CSVDQGYGNTIYF. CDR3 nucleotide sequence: TGCAGCGTTGACCAGGGCTATGGAAACACCATATATTTT.

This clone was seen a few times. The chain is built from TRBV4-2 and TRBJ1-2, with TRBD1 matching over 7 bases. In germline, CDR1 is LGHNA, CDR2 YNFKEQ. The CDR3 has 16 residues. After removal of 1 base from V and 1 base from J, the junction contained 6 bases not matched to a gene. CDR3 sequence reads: CASSQAGTDFNYGYTF. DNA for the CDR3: TGTGCCAGCAGCCAAGCCGGGACAGACTTTAACTATGGCTACACCTTC.

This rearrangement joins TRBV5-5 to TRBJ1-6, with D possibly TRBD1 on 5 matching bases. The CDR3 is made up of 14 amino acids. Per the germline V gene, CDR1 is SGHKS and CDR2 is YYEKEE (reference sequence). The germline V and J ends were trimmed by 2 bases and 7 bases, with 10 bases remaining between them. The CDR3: CASSFGGWNSPLHF. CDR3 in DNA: TGTGCCAGCAGCTTCGGGGGTTGGAATTCACCCCTCCACTTT.

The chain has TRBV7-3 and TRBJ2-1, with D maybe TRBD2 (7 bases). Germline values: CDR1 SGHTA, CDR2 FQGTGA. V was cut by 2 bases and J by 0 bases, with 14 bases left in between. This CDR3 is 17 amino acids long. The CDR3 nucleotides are TGTGCCAGCAGCTTAGGGGGGGCGAGGAGCTCCTACAATGAGCAGTTCTTC. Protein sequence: CASSLGGARSSYNEQFF.

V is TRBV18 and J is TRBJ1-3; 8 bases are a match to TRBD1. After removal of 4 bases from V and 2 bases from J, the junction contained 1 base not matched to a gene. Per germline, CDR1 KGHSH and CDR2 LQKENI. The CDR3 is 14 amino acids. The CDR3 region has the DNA TGTGCCAGCTCACAGACAGGGGCTGGAAACACCATATATTTT. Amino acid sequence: CASSQTGAGNTIYF.

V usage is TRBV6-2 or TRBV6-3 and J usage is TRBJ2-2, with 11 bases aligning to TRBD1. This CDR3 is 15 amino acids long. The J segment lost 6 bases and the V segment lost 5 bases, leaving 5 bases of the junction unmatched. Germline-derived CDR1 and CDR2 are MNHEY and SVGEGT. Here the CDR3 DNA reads TGTGCCAGCAGTGCGGACAGGGGGCTCGCCGGGGAGCTGTTTTTT. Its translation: CASSADRGLAGELFF.

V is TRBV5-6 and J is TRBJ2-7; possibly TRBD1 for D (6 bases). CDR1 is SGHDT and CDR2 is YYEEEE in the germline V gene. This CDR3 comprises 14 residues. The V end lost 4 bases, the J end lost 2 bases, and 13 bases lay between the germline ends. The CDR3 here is CASSAETGPYEQYF. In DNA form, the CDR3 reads TGTGCCAGCAGCGCAGAGACAGGTCCCTACGAGCAGTACTTC.

The CDR3 DNA reads as TGTGCCAGCAGGAGAGGGCCTGGAAACACCATATATTTT. Its protein is CASRRGPGNTIYF. This chain links TRBV6-5 with TRBJ1-3; no reliable D call. CDR3 size: 13 residues. Germline V CDR1 and CDR2: MNHEY, SVGAGI. V was pared by 6 bases and J by 2 bases, with 8 bases between.

CDR3 nucleotide sequence: TGTGCCAGCAGCTTGCGGGGTAGGTATTATGAGCAGTTCTTC. Its protein product is CASSLRGRYYEQFF. The chain has TRBV5-5 and TRBJ2-1, with D perhaps TRBD2 (5 bases). Germline loops: CDR1 SGHKS, CDR2 YYEKEE (reference sequence). The CDR3 runs 14 residues. V lost 1 base to trimming and J lost 8 bases, with 13 bases between them.

The CDR3 DNA reads as TGTGCCAGCTCACCAGGCGGGGATTCACCCCTCCACTTT. It specifies CASSPGGDSPLHF. V usage is TRBV18 and J usage is TRBJ1-6, with D unclear. The CDR3 totals 13 residues. The germline CDR1 and CDR2 sequences are KGHSH and LQKENI. The germline V and J ends were trimmed by 2 bases and 8 bases, with 7 bases remaining between them. The variable domain in full, completed from reference TRBV18 and TRBJ1-6, reads NAGVMQNPRHLVRRRGQEARLRCSPMKGHSHVYWYRQLPEEGLKFMVYLQKENIIDESGMPKERFSAEFPKEGPSILRIQQVVRGDSAAYFCASSPGGDSPLHFGNGTRLTVT.

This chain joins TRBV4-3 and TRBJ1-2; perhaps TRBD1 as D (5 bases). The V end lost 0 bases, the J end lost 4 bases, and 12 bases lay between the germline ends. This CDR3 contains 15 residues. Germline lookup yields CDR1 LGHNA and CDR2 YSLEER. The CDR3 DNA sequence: TGCGCCAGCAGCCAAGATAGCAGGGAACCCTATGGCTACACCTTC. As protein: CASSQDSREPYGYTF.

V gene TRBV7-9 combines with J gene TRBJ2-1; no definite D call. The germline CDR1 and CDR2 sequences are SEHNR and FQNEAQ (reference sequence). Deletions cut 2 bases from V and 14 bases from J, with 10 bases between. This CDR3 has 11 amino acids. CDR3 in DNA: TGTGCCAGCAGCTTAATTGAAACGGAGTTCTTC. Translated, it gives CASSLIETEFF.